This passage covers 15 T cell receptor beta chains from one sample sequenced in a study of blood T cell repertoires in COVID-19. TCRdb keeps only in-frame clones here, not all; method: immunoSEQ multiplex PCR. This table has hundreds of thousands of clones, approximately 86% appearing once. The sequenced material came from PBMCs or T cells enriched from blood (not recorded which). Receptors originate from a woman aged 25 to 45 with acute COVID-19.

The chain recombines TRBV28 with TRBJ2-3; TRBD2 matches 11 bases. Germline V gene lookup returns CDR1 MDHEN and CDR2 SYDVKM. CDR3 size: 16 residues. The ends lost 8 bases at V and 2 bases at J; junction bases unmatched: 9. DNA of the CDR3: TGTGCCAGCTTGACTAGCGGGACTCGCTTCACAGATACGCAGTATTTT. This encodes CASLTSGTRFTDTQYF.

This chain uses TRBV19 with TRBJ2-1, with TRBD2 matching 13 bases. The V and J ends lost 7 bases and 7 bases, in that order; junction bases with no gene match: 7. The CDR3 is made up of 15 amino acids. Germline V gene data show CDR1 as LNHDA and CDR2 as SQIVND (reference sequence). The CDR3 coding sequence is TGTGCCAGTACACGAAAACTAGCGGGAGGGAATGAGCAGTTCTTC. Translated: CASTRKLAGGNEQFF.

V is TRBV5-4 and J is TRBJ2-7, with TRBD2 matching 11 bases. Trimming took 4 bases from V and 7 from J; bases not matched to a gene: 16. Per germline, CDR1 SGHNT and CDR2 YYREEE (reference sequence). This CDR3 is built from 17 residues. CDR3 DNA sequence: TGTGCCAGCAGCAATAGGGGGACTAGCGGACCGACTGGGGAGCAGTACTTC. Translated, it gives CASSNRGTSGPTGEQYF. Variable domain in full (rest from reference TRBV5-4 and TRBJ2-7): ETGVTQSPTHLIKTRGQQVTLRCSSQSGHNTVSWYQQALGQGPQFIFQYYREEENGRGNFPPRFSGLQFPNYSSELNVNALELDDSALYLCASSNRGTSGPTGEQYFGPGTRLTVT.

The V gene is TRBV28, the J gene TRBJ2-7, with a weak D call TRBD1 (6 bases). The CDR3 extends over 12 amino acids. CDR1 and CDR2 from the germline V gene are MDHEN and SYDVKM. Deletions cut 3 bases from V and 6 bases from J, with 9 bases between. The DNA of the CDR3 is TGTGCCAGCAGTTTTGGCAGGGGCGAGCAGTACTTC. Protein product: CASSFGRGEQYF.

CDR3 protein: CASSPEQGYSNQPQHF. The CDR3 nucleotides read TGTGCCAGTAGTCCCGAACAGGGGTATAGCAATCAGCCCCAGCATTTT. The chain couples TRBV19 to TRBJ1-5, with 7 bases aligning to TRBD1. V shed 5 bases, J shed 0 bases, and the junction held 7 bases outside the gene matches. CDR1 LNHDA and CDR2 SQIVND come from the germline V gene (reference sequence). There are 16 residues in the CDR3.

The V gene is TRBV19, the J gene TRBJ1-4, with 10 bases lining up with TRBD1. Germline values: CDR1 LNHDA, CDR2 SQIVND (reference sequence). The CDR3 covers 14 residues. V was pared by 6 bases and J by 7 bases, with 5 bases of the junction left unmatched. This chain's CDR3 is CASSRQGAREKLFF. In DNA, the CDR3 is TGTGCCAGTAGCCGACAGGGGGCGCGTGAAAAACTGTTTTTT.

CDR3: CASSPGLAGGREQYF. The CDR3 region has the DNA TGTGCCAGCAGTCCGGGACTAGCGGGAGGTCGGGAGCAGTACTTC. The chain is built from TRBV2 and TRBJ2-7, with TRBD2 matching 15 bases. Germline V lookup: CDR1 SNHLY, CDR2 FYNNEI. V dropped 5 bases and J dropped 7; count of bases not matched to a gene: 6. The length of the CDR3 is 15 residues.

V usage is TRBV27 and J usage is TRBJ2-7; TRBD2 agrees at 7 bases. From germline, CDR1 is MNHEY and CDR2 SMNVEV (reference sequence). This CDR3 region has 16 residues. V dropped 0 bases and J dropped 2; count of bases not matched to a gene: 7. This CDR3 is CASSLSFTSETYEQYF. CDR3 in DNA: TGTGCCAGCAGTTTATCGTTTACTAGCGAGACCTACGAGCAGTACTTC.

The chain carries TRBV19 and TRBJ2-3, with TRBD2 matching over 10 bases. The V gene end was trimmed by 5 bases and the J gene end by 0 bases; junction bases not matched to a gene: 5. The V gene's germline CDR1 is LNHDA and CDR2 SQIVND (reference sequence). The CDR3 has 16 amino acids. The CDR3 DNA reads TGTGCCAGTAGTCAAACTAGCGGGGAAAGCACAGATACGCAGTATTTT. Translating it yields CASSQTSGESTDTQYF.

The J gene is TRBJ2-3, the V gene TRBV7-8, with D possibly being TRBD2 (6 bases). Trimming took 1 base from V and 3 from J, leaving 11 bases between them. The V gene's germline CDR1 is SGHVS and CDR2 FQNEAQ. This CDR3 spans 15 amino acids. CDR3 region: CASSLGTLATDTQYF. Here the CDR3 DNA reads TGTGCCAGCAGCTTAGGAACTCTAGCGACAGATACGCAGTATTTT.

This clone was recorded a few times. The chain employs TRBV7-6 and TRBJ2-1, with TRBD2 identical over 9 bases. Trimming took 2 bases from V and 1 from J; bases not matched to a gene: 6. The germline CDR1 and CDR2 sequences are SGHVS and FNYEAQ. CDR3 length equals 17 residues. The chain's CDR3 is CASSLMPSGISYNEQFF. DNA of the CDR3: TGTGCCAGCAGCTTAATGCCTAGCGGGATTTCCTACAATGAGCAGTTCTTC.

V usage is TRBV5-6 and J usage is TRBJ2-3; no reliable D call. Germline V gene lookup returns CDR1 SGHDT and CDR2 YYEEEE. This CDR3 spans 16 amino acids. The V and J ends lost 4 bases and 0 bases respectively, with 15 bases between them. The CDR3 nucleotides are TGTGCCAGCAGCCCCCCCAGCGAGACTAGCACAGATACGCAGTATTTT. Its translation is CASSPPSETSTDTQYF.

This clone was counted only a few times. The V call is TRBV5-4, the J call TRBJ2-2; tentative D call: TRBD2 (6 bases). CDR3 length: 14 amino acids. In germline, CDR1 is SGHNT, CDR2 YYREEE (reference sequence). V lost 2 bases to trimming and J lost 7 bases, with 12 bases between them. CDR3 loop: CASSFSGYGGELFF. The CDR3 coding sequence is TGTGCCAGCAGCTTCAGCGGGTACGGCGGGGAGCTGTTTTTT.

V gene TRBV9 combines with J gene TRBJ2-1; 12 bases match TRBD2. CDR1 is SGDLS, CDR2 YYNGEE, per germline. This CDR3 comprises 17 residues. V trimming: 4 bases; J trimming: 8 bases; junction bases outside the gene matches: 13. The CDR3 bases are TGTGCCAGCAGCCCTAGGACTAGCGGGATCGGTTTGGATGAGCAGTTCTTC. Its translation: CASSPRTSGIGLDEQFF.

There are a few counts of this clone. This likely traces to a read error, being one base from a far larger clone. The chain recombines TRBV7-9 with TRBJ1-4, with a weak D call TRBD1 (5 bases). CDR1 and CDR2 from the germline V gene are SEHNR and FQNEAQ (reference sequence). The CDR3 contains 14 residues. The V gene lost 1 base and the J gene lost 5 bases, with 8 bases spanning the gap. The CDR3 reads CASSLDRPNEKLFF. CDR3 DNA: TGTGCCAGCAGCTTAGACAGGCCCAATGAAAAACTGTTTTTT.